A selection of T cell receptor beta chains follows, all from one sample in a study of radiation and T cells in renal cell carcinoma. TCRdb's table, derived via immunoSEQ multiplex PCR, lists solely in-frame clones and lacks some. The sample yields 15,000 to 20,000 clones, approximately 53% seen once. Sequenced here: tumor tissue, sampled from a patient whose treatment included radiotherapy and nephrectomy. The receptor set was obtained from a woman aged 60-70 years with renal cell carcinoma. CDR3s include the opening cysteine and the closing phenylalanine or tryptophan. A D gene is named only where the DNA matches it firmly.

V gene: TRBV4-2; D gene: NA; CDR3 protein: CASSQDWAGAVSGANVLTF
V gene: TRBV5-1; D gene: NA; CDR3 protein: CASSLSGITDTQYF
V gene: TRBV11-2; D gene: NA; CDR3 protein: CASSLVSNEQFF
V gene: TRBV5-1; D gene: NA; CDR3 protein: CASSLAGGHEQFF
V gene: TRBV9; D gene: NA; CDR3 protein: CASSTRTNWDEQFF
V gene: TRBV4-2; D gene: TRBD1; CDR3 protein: CASSQDFRGRGETQYF
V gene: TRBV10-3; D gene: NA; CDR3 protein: CASSSQGGYTF
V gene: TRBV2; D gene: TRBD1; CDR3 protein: CASSLARDRVANEQFF
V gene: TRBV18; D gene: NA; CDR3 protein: CASSPQGSPNTGELFF
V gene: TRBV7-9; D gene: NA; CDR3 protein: CASSSSLSGTGELFF
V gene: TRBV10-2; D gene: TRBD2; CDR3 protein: CASRTAGTSGGGVSNEQFF
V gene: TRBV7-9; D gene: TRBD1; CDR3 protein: CASSLDRMGLQVEQFF
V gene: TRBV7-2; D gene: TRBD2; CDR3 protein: CASRNPGLAGTDTQYF
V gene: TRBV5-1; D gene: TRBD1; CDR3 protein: CASSSGQGDFLSTDTQYF
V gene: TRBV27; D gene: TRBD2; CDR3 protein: CASSIPSGPQYF
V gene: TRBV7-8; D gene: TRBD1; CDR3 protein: CASSIQWTGGYTF
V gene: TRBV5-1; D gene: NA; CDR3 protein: CASSLEPMNTEAFF
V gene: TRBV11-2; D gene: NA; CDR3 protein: CASSWGETQYF
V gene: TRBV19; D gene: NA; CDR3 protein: CASSIKGTLGYTF
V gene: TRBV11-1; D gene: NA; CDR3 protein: CASSFEGGPYEQYF